This T cell receptor (beta chain) was profiled in a study of blood T cells in healthy people across ages. A sample-barcoded 5' primer and a J-beta primer mix were used in a second PCR of about 6 to 12 cycles. One entry per CDR3 protein, called by TCRdb with MiXCR from the 5' RACE reads. The sample includes under 1,000,000 distinct CDR3 sequences, around 50% of them seen just once. Losses at the gene ends were 5 bases for V and 0 bases for J; bases not matched to a gene: 7. CDR3 length: 16 amino acids. The clonotype comes from a man aged 80 or over in good health. V and J are TRBV12-3 or TRBV12-4 and TRBJ1-5; 7 bases are shared with TRBD1. The sample comprised blood. CDR3 sequence reads: CASSTLGTDSNQPQHF. CDR3 sequence (DNA): TGTGCCAGCAGTACCCTCGGGACAGATAGCAATCAGCCCCAGCATTTT.